This T cell receptor (beta chain) was identified in a study of T-cell reconstitution after alpha-beta-depleted transplantation in children. Overall study results and limits: Once a year had passed after transplant, T-cell counts and diversity came mostly from newly produced T cells. Where alpha-beta T cells came from about two months after transplant was reportedly several hundred expanded graft clones.

CDR3 length equals 16 residues. Germline CDR1 and CDR2: SGHTA and FQGTGA. The V gene end was trimmed by 5 bases and the J gene end by 2 bases; junction bases not matched to a gene: 6. For this clonotype: Its cognate antigen is unknown.

Preparation of the TCRbeta library involved a method that used unique molecular identifiers. Each CDR3 protein gets one entry after TCRdb re-called the PCR reads with MiXCR. The sample has about 980,000 distinct CDR3 sequences, about 29% seen once. This sequence was found in a boy less than two years old who had a stem cell transplant for SCID, so the T cells may come from the graft donor. The sample in question was PBMCs, mostly from graft donor cells, obtained 360 days after TCRalphabeta/CD19-depleted stem cell transplant. The V call is TRBV7-3, the J call TRBJ2-5; 12 bases agree with TRBD2. The CDR3 loop is CASSPLAGGRQETQYF. CDR3 DNA: TGTGCCAGCAGCCCTCTAGCGGGGGGGCGACAAGAGACCCAGTACTTC.